Shown below are 14 T cell receptor beta chains from a single sample sequenced in a study of blood T cell repertoires in COVID-19. Sequencing used immunoSEQ multiplex PCR; TCRdb keeps in-frame clones, though not all of them. The table records around 250,000 clones, over 80% of them present only once. The material sequenced was peripheral blood. These receptors originate from a man in his fifties or sixties who had recovered from COVID-19.

The V and J genes are TRBV9 and TRBJ2-1; 8 bases map to TRBD2. The CDR3 covers 15 residues. Trimming cost V 3 bases and J 2 bases; bases outside gene matches: 4. From germline, CDR1 is SGDLS and CDR2 YYNGEE. CDR3 nucleotide sequence: TGTGCCAGCAGCGCCGGGGGGGCAACCTACAATGAGCAGTTCTTC. Its protein is CASSAGGATYNEQFF. The whole variable domain, filled in from reference TRBV9 and TRBJ2-1, reads DSGVTQTPKHLITATGQRVTLRCSPRSGDLSVYWYQQSLDQGLQFLIQYYNGEERAKGNILERFSAQQFPDLHSELNLSSLELGDSALYFCASSAGGATYNEQFFGPGTRLTVL.

As regards this clone: The sample holds other DNA sequences that translate to the same CDR3. The chain carries TRBV5-1 and TRBJ1-2; 9 nucleotides align to TRBD1. The CDR3 has 13 residues. Germline V gene sequence: CDR1 SGHRS, CDR2 YFSETQ. Unmatched junction bases numbered 1, after V lost 3 bases and J lost 4 bases. CDR3 residues: CASSSDRGYGYTF. The CDR3 bases are TGCGCCAGCAGCTCGGACAGGGGCTATGGCTACACCTTC.

The chain uses TRBV7-3 and TRBJ1-1; 7 bases align to TRBD1. The CDR3 loop spans 13 amino acids. Germline loops: CDR1 SGHTA, CDR2 FQGTGA. With 4 bases clipped from V and 4 bases from J, the junction kept 3 bases outside the gene matches. CDR3 residues: CASSSTGATEAFF. In DNA form, the CDR3 reads TGTGCCAGCAGCTCCACAGGGGCCACTGAAGCTTTCTTT.

The CDR3 DNA follows: TGTGCCTGGAGCGGCCAGGGCTTGACTCAGCCCCAGCATTTT. Protein: CAWSGQGLTQPQHF. This rearrangement joins TRBV30 to TRBJ1-5; D is possibly TRBD1 (5 bases). V dropped 3 bases and J dropped 6 bases, with 15 bases sitting between them. There are 14 residues in the CDR3. Germline values: CDR1 GTSNPN, CDR2 SVGIG (reference sequence).

The chain recombines TRBV30 with TRBJ2-3, with D possibly matching TRBD1 (6 bases). Trimming took 3 bases from V and 2 from J, leaving 15 bases between them. Germline CDR1 and CDR2: GTSNPN and SVGIG (reference sequence). CDR3 size: 15 residues. The CDR3 DNA sequence: TGTGCCTGGAGGTCCTACAGGGCGCTCACAGATACGCAGTATTTT. Residues: CAWRSYRALTDTQYF. Full variable domain (missing parts from reference TRBV30 and TRBJ2-3): SQTIHQWPATLVQPVGSPLSLECTVEGTSNPNLYWYRQAAGRGLQLLFYSVGIGQISSEVPQNLSASRPQDRQFILSSKKLLLSDSGFYLCAWRSYRALTDTQYFGPGTRLTVL.

The rearrangement uses TRBV5-4 and TRBJ1-1; TRBD1 matches 7 bases. The V gene end was trimmed by 5 bases and the J gene end by 3 bases; junction bases not matched to a gene: 7. In germline, CDR1 is SGHNT, CDR2 YYREEE (reference sequence). This CDR3 has 14 residues. CDR3 coding DNA: TGTGCCAGCAGGAAAGGGGGCGGAGACACTGAAGCTTTCTTT. Protein sequence: CASRKGGGDTEAFF.

V usage is TRBV6-5 and J usage is TRBJ2-5, with D possibly TRBD2 on 5 matching bases. CDR3 length: 12 amino acids. Germline V CDR1 and CDR2: MNHEY, SVGAGI. With 8 bases removed from V and 4 bases from J, the gap between germline ends came to 11 bases. In DNA form, the CDR3 reads TGTGCCAGCGTCGGGGTTCGAGAGACCCAGTACTTC. It is translated as CASVGVRETQYF.

This chain uses TRBV3-1 (or the pseudogene TRBV3-2) with TRBJ2-1; D possibly corresponds to TRBD2 (5 bases). The CDR3 covers 16 residues. Germline V gene lookup returns CDR1 LGHDT and CDR2 YNNKEL (reference sequence). V was pared by 0 bases and J by 7 bases, with 16 bases between. The CDR3 region is CASSQEGASKLNEQFF. The CDR3 DNA is TGTGCCAGCAGCCAAGAAGGAGCTAGCAAACTAAATGAGCAGTTCTTC.

This sequence joins TRBV30 and TRBJ2-5; 9 nucleotides agree with TRBD1. The CDR3 runs to 12 residues. Germline lookup yields CDR1 GTSNPN and CDR2 SVGIG (reference sequence). V dropped 4 bases and J dropped 5; count of bases not matched to a gene: 2. CDR3 residues: CAWIDRGETQYF. In DNA, the CDR3 is TGTGCCTGGATTGACAGGGGGGAGACCCAGTACTTC.

The chain is built from TRBV2 and TRBJ1-2; 7 bases fit TRBD1. J was trimmed by 2 bases and V by 7 bases; bases with no gene match: 10. The V gene's germline CDR1 is SNHLY and CDR2 FYNNEI. The CDR3 contains 15 residues. The CDR3 DNA is TGTGCCAGCAAGGGGGCAGCTAATACCAACTATGGCTACACCTTC. Amino acid sequence: CASKGAANTNYGYTF.

In DNA form, the CDR3 reads TGCGCCAGCAGCTTGGTCAGGGCGAACACTGAAGCTTTCTTT. Translation: CASSLVRANTEAFF. The chain uses TRBV5-1 and TRBJ1-1, with D perhaps matching TRBD1 (5 bases). This CDR3 contains 14 residues. Germline CDR1 SGHRS, CDR2 YFSETQ. Trimming took 0 bases from V and 1 from J, leaving 7 bases between them.

In its sample, this clone was seen once. The chain combines TRBV28 with TRBJ1-4; D possibly corresponds to TRBD1 (6 bases). Trimming cost V 6 bases and J 6 bases, with 11 bases left between them. The CDR3 length is 13 residues. CDR1 is MDHEN and CDR2 is SYDVKM in the germline V gene. The CDR3 nucleotides are TGTGCCAGCAGCCAGGGGCGACATGAAAAACTGTTTTTT. Protein product: CASSQGRHEKLFF.

DNA for the CDR3: TGTGCCAGCAGTTTATTTGGACAGGGGTCCTACAATGAGCAGTTCTTC. As protein: CASSLFGQGSYNEQFF. The V gene is TRBV27, the J gene TRBJ2-1; 9 bases agree with TRBD1. The CDR3 covers 16 residues. Germline V gene lookup returns CDR1 MNHEY and CDR2 SMNVEV (reference sequence). V shed 1 base, J shed 1 base, and the junction held 2 bases outside the gene matches.

This chain joins TRBV6-4 and TRBJ2-3; D is possibly TRBD2 (5 bases). Germline lookup yields CDR1 MRHNA and CDR2 SNTAGT. V was shortened by 4 bases and J by 7 bases, with 24 bases between the two germline ends. The CDR3 has 17 amino acids. The CDR3 loop reads CASSASTRRGALNTQYF. The DNA for the CDR3 is TGTGCCAGCAGTGCGAGCACTAGGAGAGGAGCTTTAAATACGCAGTATTTT.